Listed here are 17 T cell receptor beta chains from one sample, sequenced in a study of blood T cell repertoires in COVID-19. Libraries were prepared by immunoSEQ multiplex PCR; TCRdb keeps only in-frame clonotypes and omits some of them. This table has approximately 90,000 clones, about 84% appearing once. The sequenced sample was peripheral blood. Receptors originate from an elderly man with active or convalescent COVID-19.

The chain recombines TRBV6-5 with TRBJ1-6; the D is unclear. Deletions cut 9 bases from V and 7 bases from J, with 13 bases between. The CDR3 contains 13 residues. The germline V gene has CDR1 MNHEY and CDR2 SVGAGI. Here the CDR3 DNA reads TGTGCCAGTAAACTGGACTCGAATTCACCCCTCCACTTT. Translated, it gives CASKLDSNSPLHF.

V and J are TRBV14 and TRBJ2-5, with D uncertain. V lost 11 bases and J lost 3, with 4 bases in between. From germline, CDR1 is SGHDN and CDR2 FVKESK. The CDR3 is 9 residues long. The chain's CDR3 is CAHEETQYF. CDR3 DNA sequence: TGTGCCCATGAAGAGACCCAGTACTTC. Variable domain in full (rest from reference TRBV14 and TRBJ2-5): EAGVTQFPSHSVIEKGQTVTLRCDPISGHDNLYWYRRVMGKEIKFLLHFVKESKQDESGMPNNRFLAERTGGTYSTLKVQPAELEDSGVYFCAHEETQYFGPGTRLLVL.

The chain carries TRBV3-1 (or the pseudogene TRBV3-2) and TRBJ1-3; D might be TRBD1 (5 bases). This CDR3 has 16 amino acids. The germline gives CDR1 LGHDT, CDR2 YNNKEL (reference sequence). Trimming left V 4 bases short and J 2 bases short, with 15 bases between. The CDR3 loop is CASSLEGDYTGNTIYF. The CDR3 nucleotides read TGTGCCAGCAGCCTAGAAGGGGACTATACTGGAAACACCATATATTTT.

The chain uses TRBV6-5 and TRBJ1-2, with TRBD1 matching 9 bases. Germline-derived CDR1 and CDR2 are MNHEY and SVGAGI. J gave up 6 bases and V 0 bases, and 2 bases lay outside the gene matches. The CDR3 is 14 residues long. The CDR3: CASSYSWTGDGYTF. CDR3 DNA: TGTGCCAGCAGTTACTCGTGGACAGGGGATGGCTACACCTTC.

V usage is TRBV6-5 and J usage is TRBJ2-3; 7 bases match TRBD2. The trim removed 8 bases at V and 5 bases at J, leaving 7 bases unmatched. The CDR3 extends over 13 amino acids. Germline-derived CDR1 and CDR2 are MNHEY and SVGAGI. This CDR3 is CASATSWRDTQYF. The CDR3 nucleotides read TGTGCCAGCGCGACTAGCTGGAGAGATACGCAGTATTTT.

The rearrangement links TRBV3-1 (or the pseudogene TRBV3-2) to TRBJ1-4; 7 nucleotides agree with TRBD1. The CDR3 length is 16 residues. In germline, CDR1 is LGHDT, CDR2 YNNKEL (reference sequence). Unmatched junction bases numbered 10, after V lost 1 base and J lost 8 bases. CDR3 nucleotide sequence: TGTGCCAGCAGCCAAGTGCCGGGGCAGGGGGAGGAAAAACTGTTTTTT. This codes for CASSQVPGQGEEKLFF.

This chain joins TRBV3-1 (or the pseudogene TRBV3-2) and TRBJ2-5; 12 bases align to TRBD2. Germline values: CDR1 LGHDT, CDR2 YNNKEL (reference sequence). The CDR3 spans 15 residues. The V gene end was trimmed by 2 bases and the J gene end by 6 bases; junction bases not matched to a gene: 4. CDR3 sequence reads: CASSQFTSGGKTQYF. The CDR3 bases are TGTGCCAGCAGCCAATTTACTAGCGGGGGGAAGACCCAGTACTTC.

This clone was observed a single time. The genes are TRBV3-1 (or the pseudogene TRBV3-2) and TRBJ2-5; TRBD2 matches 9 bases. V trimming: 0 bases; J trimming: 4 bases; junction bases outside the gene matches: 6. This CDR3 spans 16 amino acids. The germline V gene encodes CDR1 LGHDT and CDR2 YNNKEL (reference sequence). The DNA for the CDR3 is TGTGCCAGCAGCCAAGATATGCGGGGGGGCCGAGAGACCCAGTACTTC. Translated, it gives CASSQDMRGGRETQYF.

V and J are TRBV19 and TRBJ1-1; 9 bases match TRBD1. This CDR3 spans 15 amino acids. Germline V gene sequence: CDR1 LNHDA, CDR2 SQIVND (reference sequence). J lost 3 bases, V lost 6 bases, and 8 bases had no gene match. The CDR3 protein is CASSPTGGGHTEAFF. CDR3 in DNA: TGTGCCAGTAGCCCGACAGGGGGAGGTCACACTGAAGCTTTCTTT.

The rearrangement joins TRBV23-1 to TRBJ1-5; D not certain. TRBV23-1 is placed among ORFs of uncertain function. This CDR3 is 17 amino acids long. V lost 2 bases to trimming and J lost 6 bases, with 20 bases between them. CDR3 DNA: TGCGCCAGCAGTCAACCATCGGGTACCTCGGAGGGTCAGCCCCAGCATTTT. Translating gives CASSQPSGTSEGQPQHF.

The rearrangement joins TRBV5-1 to TRBJ1-2; D is perhaps TRBD1 (5 bases). V was pared by 0 bases and J by 7 bases, with 16 bases between. In germline, CDR1 is SGHRS, CDR2 YFSETQ. The CDR3 contains 15 residues. The CDR3 here is CASSLVRAGGTGYTF. The CDR3 bases are TGCGCCAGCAGCTTGGTACGAGCCGGGGGTACTGGCTACACCTTC. Full variable domain (outside the CDR3, taken from reference TRBV5-1 and TRBJ1-2): KAGVTQTPRYLIKTRGQQVTLSCSPISGHRSVSWYQQTPGQGLQFLFEYFSETQRNKGNFPGRFSGRQFSNSRSEMNVSTLELGDSALYLCASSLVRAGGTGYTFGSGTRLTVV.

The chain recombines TRBV24-1 with TRBJ2-5; D is perhaps TRBD2 (5 bases). Germline V lookup: CDR1 KGHDR, CDR2 SFDVKD. Trimming removed 2 bases at V and 4 bases at J, with 10 bases between. The CDR3 sequence is 14 residues long. CDR3: CATSDSSSRETQYF. CDR3 DNA sequence: TGTGCCACCAGTGATTCGTCTAGCCGAGAGACCCAGTACTTC.

The V and J genes are TRBV28 and TRBJ2-3; TRBD1 matches 9 bases. J gave up 4 bases and V 8 bases, and 13 bases lay outside the gene matches. Germline assignment: CDR1 MDHEN and CDR2 SYDVKM. The CDR3 length is 16 residues. The CDR3 nucleotides read TGTGCCAGCTTGGAGCTTGCGGGACAGGGAGCAGATACGCAGTATTTT. Its protein is CASLELAGQGADTQYF. Complete variable domain (other parts from reference TRBV28 and TRBJ2-3): DVKVTQSSRYLVKRTGEKVFLECVQDMDHENMFWYRQDPGLGLRLIYFSYDVKMKEKGDIPEGYSVSREKKERFSLILESASTNQTSMYLCASLELAGQGADTQYFGPGTRLTVL.

The V gene is TRBV7-9, the J gene TRBJ2-7; a possible D gene is TRBD1 (5 bases). Trimming removed 3 bases at V and 4 bases at J, with 10 bases between. Germline V CDR1 and CDR2: SEHNR, FQNEAQ (reference sequence). The CDR3 contains 13 residues. The CDR3 DNA follows: TGTGCCAGCAGCTTCCAAGACAGTTACGAGCAGTACTTC. It encodes CASSFQDSYEQYF.

The chain combines TRBV28 with TRBJ1-5; 7 bases are shared with TRBD1. The V gene end was trimmed by 2 bases and the J gene end by 7 bases; junction bases not matched to a gene: 11. Germline CDR1 and CDR2: MDHEN and SYDVKM. The CDR3 covers 16 residues. The CDR3 protein is CASSLPGTAVGQPQHF. As DNA, the CDR3 is TGTGCCAGCAGTTTACCTGGGACAGCCGTTGGGCAGCCCCAGCATTTT.

The chain uses TRBV20-1 and TRBJ2-7; D is possibly TRBD1 (5 bases). The CDR3 totals 10 residues. The germline CDR1 and CDR2 sequences are DFQATT and SNEGSKA (reference sequence). V lost 6 bases and J lost 5, with 8 bases in between. DNA of the CDR3: TGCAGTGCGACAGTTAACGAGCAGTACTTC. Its protein is CSATVNEQYF.

V is TRBV4-1 and J is TRBJ2-4; 7 nucleotides align to TRBD1. The CDR3 is 14 amino acids. Germline V gene data show CDR1 as MGHRA and CDR2 as YSYEKL. Trimming at V came to 7 bases and at J to 8 bases, leaving 11 bases not matched to a gene. CDR3 DNA sequence: TGCGCCAGCAACCCGACAGGGATGAACGACATTCAGTACTTC. It encodes CASNPTGMNDIQYF.